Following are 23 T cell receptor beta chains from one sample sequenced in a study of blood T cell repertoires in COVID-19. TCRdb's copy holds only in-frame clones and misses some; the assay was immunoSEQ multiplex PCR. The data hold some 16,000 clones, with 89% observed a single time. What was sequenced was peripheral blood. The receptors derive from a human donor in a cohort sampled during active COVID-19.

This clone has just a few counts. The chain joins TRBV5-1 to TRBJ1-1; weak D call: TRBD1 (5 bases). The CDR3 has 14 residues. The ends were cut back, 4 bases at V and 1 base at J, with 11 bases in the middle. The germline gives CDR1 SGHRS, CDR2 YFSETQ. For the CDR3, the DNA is TGCGCCAGCAGCGGTCAGGGCTCGAACACTGAAGCTTTCTTT. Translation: CASSGQGSNTEAFF.

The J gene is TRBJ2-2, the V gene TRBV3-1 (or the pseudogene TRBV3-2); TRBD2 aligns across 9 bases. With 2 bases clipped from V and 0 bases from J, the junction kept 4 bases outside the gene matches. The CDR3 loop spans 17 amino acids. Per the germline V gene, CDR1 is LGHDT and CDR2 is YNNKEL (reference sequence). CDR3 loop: CASSQPAGGTNTGELFF. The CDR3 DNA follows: TGTGCCAGCAGCCAACCAGCGGGAGGTACGAACACCGGGGAGCTGTTTTTT.

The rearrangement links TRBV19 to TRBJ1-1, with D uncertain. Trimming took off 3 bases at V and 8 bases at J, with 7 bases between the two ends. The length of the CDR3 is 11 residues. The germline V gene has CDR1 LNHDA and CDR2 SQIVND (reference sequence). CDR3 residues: CASSMETEAFF. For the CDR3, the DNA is TGTGCCAGTAGTATGGAGACGGAAGCTTTCTTT.

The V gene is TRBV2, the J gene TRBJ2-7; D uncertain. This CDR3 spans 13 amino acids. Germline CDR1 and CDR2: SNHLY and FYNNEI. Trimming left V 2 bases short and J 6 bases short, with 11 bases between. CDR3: CASSESSIGEQYF. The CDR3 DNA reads TGTGCCAGCAGTGAATCTAGTATCGGCGAGCAGTACTTC.

CDR3 bases: TGTGCCAGCAGCCTACGGACAGGGGGCGGCAATTCACCCCTCCACTTT. Translation gives CASSLRTGGGNSPLHF. The chain carries TRBV5-6 and TRBJ1-6, with 11 bases identical to TRBD1. The CDR3 covers 16 residues. Germline V gene sequence: CDR1 SGHDT, CDR2 YYEEEE. Losses at the gene ends were 4 bases for V and 7 bases for J; bases not matched to a gene: 7.

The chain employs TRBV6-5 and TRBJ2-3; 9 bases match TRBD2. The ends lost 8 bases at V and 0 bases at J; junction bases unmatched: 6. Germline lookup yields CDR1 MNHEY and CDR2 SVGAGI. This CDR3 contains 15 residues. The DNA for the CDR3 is TGTGCCAGCGACCTAGCGGGATCTAGCACAGATACGCAGTATTTT. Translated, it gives CASDLAGSSTDTQYF.

This CDR3 reads CASSPTGAANTEAFF. CDR3 nucleotides: TGTGCCAGCAGCCCCACAGGGGCGGCGAACACTGAAGCTTTCTTT. The chain combines TRBV3-1 (or the pseudogene TRBV3-2) with TRBJ1-1; 7 nucleotides line up with TRBD1. V trimming: 4 bases; J trimming: 1 base; junction bases outside the gene matches: 6. CDR1 is LGHDT and CDR2 is YNNKEL in the germline V gene (reference sequence). The CDR3 loop spans 15 amino acids.

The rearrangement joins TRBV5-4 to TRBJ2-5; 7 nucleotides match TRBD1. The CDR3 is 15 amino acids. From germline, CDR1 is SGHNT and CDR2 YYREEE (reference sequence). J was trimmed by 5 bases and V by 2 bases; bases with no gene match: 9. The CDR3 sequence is CASSFTAGGKETQYF. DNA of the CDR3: TGTGCCAGCAGCTTTACCGCAGGGGGTAAGGAGACCCAGTACTTC.

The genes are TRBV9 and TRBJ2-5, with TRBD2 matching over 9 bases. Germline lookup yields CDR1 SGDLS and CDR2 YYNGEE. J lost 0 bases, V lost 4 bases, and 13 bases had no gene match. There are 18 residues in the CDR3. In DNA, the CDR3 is TGTGCCAGCAGCCCCGAATTTGGGCGGGAGGGGAACCAAGAGACCCAGTACTTC. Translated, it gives CASSPEFGREGNQETQYF.

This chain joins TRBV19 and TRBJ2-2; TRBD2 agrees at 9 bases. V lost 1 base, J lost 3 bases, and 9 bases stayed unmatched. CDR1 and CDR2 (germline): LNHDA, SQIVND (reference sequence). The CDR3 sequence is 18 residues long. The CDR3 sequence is CASSIGPPGTSYTGELFF. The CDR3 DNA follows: TGTGCCAGTAGTATAGGCCCCCCAGGGACTAGCTACACCGGGGAGCTGTTTTTT.

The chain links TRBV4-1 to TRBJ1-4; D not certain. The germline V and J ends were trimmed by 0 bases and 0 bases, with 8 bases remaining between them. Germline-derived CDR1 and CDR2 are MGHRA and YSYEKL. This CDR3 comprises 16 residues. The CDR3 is CASSQDLLTTNEKLFF. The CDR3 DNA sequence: TGCGCCAGCAGCCAAGATCTTCTTACAACTAATGAAAAACTGTTTTTT.

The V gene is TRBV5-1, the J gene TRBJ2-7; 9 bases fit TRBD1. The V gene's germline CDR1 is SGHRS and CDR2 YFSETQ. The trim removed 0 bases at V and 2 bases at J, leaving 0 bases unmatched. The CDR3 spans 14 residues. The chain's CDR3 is CASSLGQGAYEQYF. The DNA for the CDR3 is TGCGCCAGCAGCTTGGGACAGGGGGCCTACGAGCAGTACTTC.

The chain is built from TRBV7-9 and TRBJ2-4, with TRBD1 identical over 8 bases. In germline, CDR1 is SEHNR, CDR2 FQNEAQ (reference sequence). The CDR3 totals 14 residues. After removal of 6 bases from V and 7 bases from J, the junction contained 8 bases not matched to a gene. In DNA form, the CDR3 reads TGTGCCAGCAGTTACCAGACAGGGGAGAACATTCAGTACTTC. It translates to CASSYQTGENIQYF.

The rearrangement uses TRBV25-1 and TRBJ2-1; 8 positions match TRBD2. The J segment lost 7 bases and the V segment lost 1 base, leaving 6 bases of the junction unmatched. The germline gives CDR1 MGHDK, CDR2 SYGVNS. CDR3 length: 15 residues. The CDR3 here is CASSEWSGSLNEQFF. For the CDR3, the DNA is TGTGCCAGCAGTGAATGGAGCGGGAGTTTGAATGAGCAGTTCTTC.

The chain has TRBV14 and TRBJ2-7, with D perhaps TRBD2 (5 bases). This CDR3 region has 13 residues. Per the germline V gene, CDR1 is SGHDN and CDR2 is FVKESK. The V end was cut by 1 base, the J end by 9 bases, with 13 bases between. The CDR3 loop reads CASSQGGGGGQYF. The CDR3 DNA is TGTGCCAGCAGCCAAGGTGGAGGTGGTGGGCAGTACTTC.

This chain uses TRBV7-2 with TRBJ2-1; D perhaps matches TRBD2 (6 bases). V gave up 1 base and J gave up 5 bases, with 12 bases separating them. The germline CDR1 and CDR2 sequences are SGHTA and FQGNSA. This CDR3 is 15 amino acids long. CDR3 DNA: TGTGCCAGCAGCTTAGATAGCGGCCGCCACAATGAGCAGTTCTTC. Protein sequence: CASSLDSGRHNEQFF.

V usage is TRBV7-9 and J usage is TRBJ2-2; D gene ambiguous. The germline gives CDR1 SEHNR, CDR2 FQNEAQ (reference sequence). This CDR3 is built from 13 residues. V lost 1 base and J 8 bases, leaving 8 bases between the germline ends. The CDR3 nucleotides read TGTGCCAGCAGCTTAGGTTCGGTGGGGGAGCTGTTTTTT. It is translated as CASSLGSVGELFF.

In DNA form, the CDR3 reads TGTGCCAGCAGCTTGGGCGGGAGGGCCGTGGGAACCGGGGAGCTGTTTTTT. Amino acids: CASSLGGRAVGTGELFF. This sequence joins TRBV5-4 and TRBJ2-2, with 9 positions matching TRBD2. The CDR3 runs 17 residues. The V gene's germline CDR1 is SGHNT and CDR2 YYREEE (reference sequence). J lost 5 bases, V lost 0 bases, and 8 bases had no gene match.

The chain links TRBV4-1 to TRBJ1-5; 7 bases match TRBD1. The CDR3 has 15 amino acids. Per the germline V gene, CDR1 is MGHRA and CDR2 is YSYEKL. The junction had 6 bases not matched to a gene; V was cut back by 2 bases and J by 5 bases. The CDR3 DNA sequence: TGCGCCAGCAGCCAATACGACAGGGTAGATCAGCCCCAGCATTTT. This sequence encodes CASSQYDRVDQPQHF.

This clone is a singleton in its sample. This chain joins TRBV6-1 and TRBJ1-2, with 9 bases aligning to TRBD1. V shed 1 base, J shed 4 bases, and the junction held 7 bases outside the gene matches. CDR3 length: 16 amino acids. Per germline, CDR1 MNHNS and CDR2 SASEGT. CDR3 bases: TGTGCCAGCAGTGAAGGCAGACAGGGGGGTATCTATGGCTACACCTTC. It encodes CASSEGRQGGIYGYTF.

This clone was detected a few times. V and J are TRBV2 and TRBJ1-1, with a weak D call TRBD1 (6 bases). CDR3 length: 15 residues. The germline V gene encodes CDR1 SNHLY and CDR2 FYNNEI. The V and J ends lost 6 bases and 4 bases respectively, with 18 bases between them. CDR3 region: CASRGAGAGGTEAFF. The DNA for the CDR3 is TGTGCCAGCAGAGGGGCAGGGGCGGGAGGCACTGAAGCTTTCTTT.

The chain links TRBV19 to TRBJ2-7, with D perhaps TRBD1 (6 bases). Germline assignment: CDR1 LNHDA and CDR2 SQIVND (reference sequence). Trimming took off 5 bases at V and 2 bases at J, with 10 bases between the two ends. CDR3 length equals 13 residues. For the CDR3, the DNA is TGTGCCAGTAGTTCACAGGGACCCTACGAGCAGTACTTC. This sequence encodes CASSSQGPYEQYF.

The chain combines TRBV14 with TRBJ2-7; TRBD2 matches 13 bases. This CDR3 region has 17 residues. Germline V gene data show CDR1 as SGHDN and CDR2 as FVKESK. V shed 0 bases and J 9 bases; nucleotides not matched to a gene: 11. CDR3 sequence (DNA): TGTGCCAGCAGCCAAGATGGACTAGCGGGAGACCTACGAAGGCAGTACTTC. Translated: CASSQDGLAGDLRRQYF.